A single T cell receptor beta chain is shown here with its context. Possible read error: a much larger clone is one base away. Because it lacks the conserved phenylalanine or tryptophan at the end, this CDR3 is likely a read error. The sample comes from a study of prognosis after radiotherapy for stage I lung cancer. Peripheral blood, about 6 milliliters per draw, was collected at each of two time points. From genomic DNA, TCR beta CDR3 was amplified by two-round multiplex PCR. With primers specific to each TRBV and TRBJ gene, the first-round PCR was performed. TCRdb re-analysed the multiplex PCR reads in MiXCR, keeping a single row per CDR3 protein. Among under 55,000 distinct CDR3 sequences listed, 30% to 35% were seen once. CDR1 and CDR2 (germline): ENHRY, SYGVKD. The CDR3 is 16 residues long. J gave up 1 base and V 1 base, and 2 bases lay outside the gene matches.

Sequencing was performed on PBMCs, taken before or after stereotactic body radiation therapy (not recorded which). The J gene is TRBJ2-7, the V gene TRBV10-3, with 12 nucleotides matching TRBD2. The sequence was obtained from a donor aged 50 or older with non-small cell lung cancer. CDR3 nucleotide sequence: TGTGCCATCAGTGAGTTGACTAGCGGGAGATCCTACGAGCAGTACCTC. This translates into CAISELTSGRSYEQYL.